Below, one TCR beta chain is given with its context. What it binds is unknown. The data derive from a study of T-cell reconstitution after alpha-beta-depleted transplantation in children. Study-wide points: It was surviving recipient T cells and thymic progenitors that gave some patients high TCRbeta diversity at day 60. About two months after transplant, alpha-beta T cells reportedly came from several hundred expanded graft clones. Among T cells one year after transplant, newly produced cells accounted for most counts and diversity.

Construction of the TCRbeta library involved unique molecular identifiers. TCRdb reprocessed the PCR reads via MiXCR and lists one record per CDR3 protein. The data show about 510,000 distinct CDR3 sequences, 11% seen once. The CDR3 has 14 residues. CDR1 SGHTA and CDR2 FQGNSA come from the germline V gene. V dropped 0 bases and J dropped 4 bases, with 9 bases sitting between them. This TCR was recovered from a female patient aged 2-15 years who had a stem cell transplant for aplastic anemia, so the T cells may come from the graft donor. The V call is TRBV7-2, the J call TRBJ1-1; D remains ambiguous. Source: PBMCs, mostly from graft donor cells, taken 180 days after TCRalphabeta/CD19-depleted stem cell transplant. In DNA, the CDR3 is TGTGCCAGCAGCTTAGCTATGGCTTTCACTGAAGCTTTCTTT. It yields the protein CASSLAMAFTEAFF.